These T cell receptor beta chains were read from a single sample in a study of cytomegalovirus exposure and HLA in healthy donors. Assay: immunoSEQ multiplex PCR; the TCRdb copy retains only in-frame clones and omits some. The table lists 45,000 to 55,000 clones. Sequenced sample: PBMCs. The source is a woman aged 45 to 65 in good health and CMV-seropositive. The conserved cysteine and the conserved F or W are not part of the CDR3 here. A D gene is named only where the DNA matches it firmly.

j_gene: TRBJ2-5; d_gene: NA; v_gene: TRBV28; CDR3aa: ASSPAGTGETQY
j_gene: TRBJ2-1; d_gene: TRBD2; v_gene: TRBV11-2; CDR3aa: ATREAREQF
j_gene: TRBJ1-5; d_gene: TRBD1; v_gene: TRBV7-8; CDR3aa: ASSLREGTGRGNQPQH
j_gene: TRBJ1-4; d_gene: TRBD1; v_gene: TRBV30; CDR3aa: AWSGQGRATNEKLF
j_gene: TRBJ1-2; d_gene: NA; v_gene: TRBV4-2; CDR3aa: ASSQDRRGAGGYT
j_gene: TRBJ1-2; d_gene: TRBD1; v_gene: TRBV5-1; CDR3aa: ASSFDRDGYT
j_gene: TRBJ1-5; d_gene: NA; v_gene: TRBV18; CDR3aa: ASSPGRDNQPQH
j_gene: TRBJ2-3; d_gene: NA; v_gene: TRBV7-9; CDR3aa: ASSLAFGQGRRTDTQY
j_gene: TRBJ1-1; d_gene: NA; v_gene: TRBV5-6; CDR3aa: ASTGFGGMNTEAF
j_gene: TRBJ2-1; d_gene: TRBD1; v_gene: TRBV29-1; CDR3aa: SVLSDRGRLNEQF
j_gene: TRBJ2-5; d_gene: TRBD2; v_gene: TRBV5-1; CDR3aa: ASSLGTSGVQETQY
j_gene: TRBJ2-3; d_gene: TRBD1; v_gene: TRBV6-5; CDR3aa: ASRRQGAGADTQY
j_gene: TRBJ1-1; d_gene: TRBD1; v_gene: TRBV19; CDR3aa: ASSPGQGAENTEAF
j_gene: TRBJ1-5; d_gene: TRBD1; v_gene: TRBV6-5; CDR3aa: ASRYYATGGNQPQH
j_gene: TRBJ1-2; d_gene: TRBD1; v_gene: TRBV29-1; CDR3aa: SVRTGDYGYT
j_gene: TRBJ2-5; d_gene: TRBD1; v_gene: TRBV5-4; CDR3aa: ASSQGQQETQY
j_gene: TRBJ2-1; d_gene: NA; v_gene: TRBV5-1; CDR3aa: ASSLGAGGSYNEQF
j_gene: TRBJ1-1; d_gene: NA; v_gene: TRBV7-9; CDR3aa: ASSSSRDTEAF
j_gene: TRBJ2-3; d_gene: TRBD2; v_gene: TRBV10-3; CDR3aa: AISAGGGADTQY
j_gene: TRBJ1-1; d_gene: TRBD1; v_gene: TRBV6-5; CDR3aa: ASRTGFNTEAF
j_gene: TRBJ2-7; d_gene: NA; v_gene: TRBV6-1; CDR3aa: ASSFGGGPYEQY
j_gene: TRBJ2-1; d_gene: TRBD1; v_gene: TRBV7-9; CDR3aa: ASSSPRQGAVNEQF
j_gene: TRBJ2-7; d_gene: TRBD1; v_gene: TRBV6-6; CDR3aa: ASSLQPGQGTYEQY
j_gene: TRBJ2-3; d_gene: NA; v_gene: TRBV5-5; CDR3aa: ASSFGSSGTSTDTQY
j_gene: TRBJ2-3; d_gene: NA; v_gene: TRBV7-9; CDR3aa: ASSLVRGLTTDTQY
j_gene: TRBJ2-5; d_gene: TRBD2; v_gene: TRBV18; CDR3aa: ASSPTIAGGGETQY
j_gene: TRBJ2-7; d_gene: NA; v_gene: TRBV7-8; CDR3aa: ASSKLSYEQY
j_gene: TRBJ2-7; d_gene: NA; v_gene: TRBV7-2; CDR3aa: ASSSRGRSYEQY
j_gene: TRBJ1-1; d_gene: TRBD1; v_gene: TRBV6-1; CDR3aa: ASSRDRRGTEAF
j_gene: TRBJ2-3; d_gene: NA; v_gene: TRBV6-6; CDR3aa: ASSTSGGTDTQY
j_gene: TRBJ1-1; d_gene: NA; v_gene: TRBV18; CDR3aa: ASSLGVSLNTEAF
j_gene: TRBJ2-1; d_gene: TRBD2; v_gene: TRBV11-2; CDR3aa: ASSLRAGGNEQF
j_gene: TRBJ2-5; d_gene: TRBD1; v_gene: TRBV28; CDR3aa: ASSLGRDSLEY
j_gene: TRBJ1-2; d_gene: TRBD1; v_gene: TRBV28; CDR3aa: ASSSGGYGYT
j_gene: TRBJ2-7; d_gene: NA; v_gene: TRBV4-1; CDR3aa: ASSQGRELEQY